This TCR beta chain was recovered during a study of control samples from healthy donors and cancer patients. Germline trimming cut 4 bases from V and 2 bases from J; bases unmatched to any gene: 8. Germline values: CDR1 MNHEY, CDR2 SMNVEV (reference sequence). This CDR3 is built from 16 residues. Data came from immunoSEQ multiplex PCR; TCRdb stores just in-frame clones and leaves some out. Counted here are roughly 74,000 clones, roughly 94% occurring once; the ten biggest clones make up about 5%. Specimen: blood. The TCR was taken from a woman aged 18-35 years in good health. V is TRBV27 and J is TRBJ2-7, with TRBD2 matching 10 bases. CDR3 residues: CASSSLVAGGPYEQYF. In nucleotides, the CDR3 is TGTGCCAGCAGTTCCTTAGTAGCGGGAGGACCCTACGAGCAGTACTTC.